This TCR beta chain was sequenced during a study of sequential checkpoint blockade in melanoma. Study-level information: First-line arms were nivolumab then ipilimumab, or the reverse, randomized 1:1. Each arm's sequence ended with maintenance nivolumab.

Germline lookup yields CDR1 LGHNA and CDR2 YSLEER. V lost 0 bases to trimming and J lost 5 bases; unmatched junction nucleotides: 6. CDR3 size: 16 residues. Documented treatment: randomized to nivolumab then ipilimumab (arm A) or the reverse (arm B). From thawed PBMCs, live CD3+CD8+ cells negative for CD19 and CD56 were sorted. Repertoires were generated with immunoSEQ multiplex PCR, while TCRdb's copy carries only in-frame clones and drops some. Of fewer than 35,000 clones listed, roughly four fifths are singletons. The chain is built from TRBV4-3 and TRBJ2-1; 8 bases are a match to TRBD1. The origin of this receptor is a human donor with melanoma. Sequenced material: CD8+ T cells sorted from blood (inferred from file names), taken from a patient given nivolumab and ipilimumab in sequence. In DNA, the CDR3 is TGCGCCAGCAGCCAAGATTGGACAGGGTCCGACAATGAGCAGTTCTTC. This codes for CASSQDWTGSDNEQFF.